The 2 T cell receptor beta chains presented below share a single source sample, sequenced in a study of beta chain features in type 1 diabetes. Investigators reverse transcribed all isolated RNA, so they sequenced expressed TCRB transcripts. Sequencing used immunoSEQ multiplex PCR; TCRdb keeps in-frame clones, though not all of them. The sample contains some 250,000 clones, 27% of which appear only once. Material: central memory CD4+ T cells from blood. The source is a man aged 25-40 years in good health.

This clone was picked up a small number of times. V is TRBV29-1 and J is TRBJ2-3; 7 nucleotides align to TRBD1. This CDR3 has 13 residues. V trimming: 2 bases; J trimming: 4 bases; junction bases outside the gene matches: 3. CDR1 is SQVTM and CDR2 is ANQGSEA in the germline V gene. This CDR3 is CSVERQGADTQYF. The CDR3 bases are TGCAGCGTTGAAAGGCAGGGGGCAGATACGCAGTATTTT.

The rearrangement links TRBV30 to TRBJ1-5; D is unresolved. This CDR3 has 17 residues. Germline CDR1 is GTSNPN and CDR2 is SVGIG (reference sequence). V was clipped by 0 bases and J by 3 bases, with 18 bases between them. CDR3 sequence reads: CAWSVPNSGIVNQPQHF. The CDR3 DNA reads as TGTGCCTGGAGTGTACCGAACAGTGGGATTGTCAATCAGCCCCAGCATTTT. Full variable domain (missing parts from reference TRBV30 and TRBJ1-5): SQTIHQWPATLVQPVGSPLSLECTVEGTSNPNLYWYRQAAGRGLQLLFYSVGIGQISSEVPQNLSASRPQDRQFILSSKKLLLSDSGFYLCAWSVPNSGIVNQPQHFGDGTRLSIL.